These 15 T cell receptor beta chains were sequenced from one sample in a study of shared clonotypes between healthy human individuals. TCRdb's table, derived via immunoSEQ multiplex PCR, lists solely in-frame clones and lacks some. The sample has hundreds of thousands of clones, more than 70% seen once. The source material was memory CD4+ T cells sorted from blood. Subset described: CD45RA-negative fraction. The receptor set was obtained from a woman in her 30s in good health.

About this clone itself: Other DNA sequences in this specimen translate into the identical CDR3. The chain combines TRBV28 with TRBJ2-7, with D possibly called TRBD1 or TRBD2 (5 bases each). The V end was cut by 5 bases, the J end by 3 bases, with 11 bases between. The CDR3 covers 13 residues. Germline assignment: CDR1 MDHEN and CDR2 SYDVKM. CDR3 amino acids: CASSGDRVYEQYF. DNA for the CDR3: TGTGCCAGCAGTGGGGACCGAGTCTACGAGCAGTACTTC.

The V and J genes are TRBV5-1 and TRBJ2-5; maybe TRBD1 (6 bases). V lost 7 bases, J lost 2 bases, and 15 bases lay in between. In germline, CDR1 is SGHRS, CDR2 YFSETQ. This CDR3 spans 14 amino acids. CDR3 sequence reads: CASADPQGQETQYF. The CDR3 nucleotides read TGCGCCAGCGCCGATCCCCAGGGGCAAGAGACCCAGTACTTC.

J is TRBJ1-5 and V is TRBV2; D is ambiguous. The CDR3 extends over 11 amino acids. Per the germline V gene, CDR1 is SNHLY and CDR2 is FYNNEI. V gave up 3 bases and J gave up 9 bases, with 6 bases separating them. The CDR3 coding sequence is TGTGCCAGCAGTGAGCGTGGGCCCCAGCATTTT. Residues: CASSERGPQHF.

In this sample, this clone turned up a few times. J is TRBJ1-1 and V is TRBV21-1. TRBV21-1 is a recognized pseudogene. The CDR3 has 12 residues. CDR3 protein: CASWDGYTEAFF. Here the CDR3 DNA reads TGTGCCAGCTGGGACGGGTACACTGAAGCTTTCTTT.

As DNA, the CDR3 is TGTGCCAGCCATCCCGGGACAGCAGCCTACGAGCAGTACTTC. This encodes CASHPGTAAYEQYF. The genes are TRBV27 and TRBJ2-7; 7 bases are a match to TRBD1. The length of the CDR3 is 14 residues. CDR1 and CDR2 from the germline V gene are MNHEY and SMNVEV (reference sequence). V dropped 8 bases and J dropped 2; count of bases not matched to a gene: 9.

V is TRBV14 and J is TRBJ1-1; TRBD1 might be the D (5 bases). The ends were cut back, 4 bases at V and 1 base at J, with 13 bases in the middle. The CDR3 has 15 amino acids. Germline loops: CDR1 SGHDN, CDR2 FVKESK. The CDR3 region has the DNA TGTGCCAGCAGCCGCCCTTTCACAGGGAACACTGAAGCTTTCTTT. Protein product: CASSRPFTGNTEAFF.

The chain has TRBV7-8 and TRBJ1-5; 7 bases match TRBD1. CDR3 length equals 13 residues. The V segment lost 5 bases and the J segment 7 bases; nucleotides outside the gene matches: 5. The germline V gene has CDR1 SGHVS and CDR2 FQNEAQ. The CDR3 sequence is CASSVDRAQPQHF. The CDR3, as DNA: TGTGCCAGCAGCGTCGACAGGGCGCAGCCCCAGCATTTT.

The rearrangement joins TRBV2 to TRBJ1-5; D possibly corresponds to TRBD1 (6 bases). The CDR3 covers 14 residues. V gave up 2 bases and J gave up 7 bases, with 12 bases separating them. Germline CDR1 and CDR2: SNHLY and FYNNEI. CDR3 coding DNA: TGTGCCAGCAGTGAATCAGGGGAAGGCCAGCCCCAGCATTTT. The encoded protein is CASSESGEGQPQHF. Based on the CDR3 plus reference TRBV2 and TRBJ1-5, the full variable domain is EPEVTQTPSHQVTQMGQEVILRCVPISNHLYFYWYRQILGQKVEFLVSFYNNEISEKSEIFDDQFSVERPDGSNFTLKIRSTKLEDSAMYFCASSESGEGQPQHFGDGTRLSIL.

Only a few counts were recorded for this clone. The sample carries other DNA sequences with the same CDR3. V gene TRBV2 combines with J gene TRBJ2-3; no clear D gene. The CDR3 has 13 residues. The germline V gene has CDR1 SNHLY and CDR2 FYNNEI. Trimming removed 6 bases from V and 3 bases from J, with 10 bases in between. CDR3 bases: TGTGCCAGCAGACCTGATGGGACAGATACGCAGTATTTT. Its protein product is CASRPDGTDTQYF. Full variable domain (rest looked up from reference TRBV2 and TRBJ2-3): EPEVTQTPSHQVTQMGQEVILRCVPISNHLYFYWYRQILGQKVEFLVSFYNNEISEKSEIFDDQFSVERPDGSNFTLKIRSTKLEDSAMYFCASRPDGTDTQYFGPGTRLTVL.

This rearrangement joins TRBV19 to TRBJ2-2; D is uncertain. Between the trimmed V and J ends, which lost 5 bases and 6 bases, there was a span of 7 bases. The CDR3 sequence is 12 residues long. Germline CDR1 and CDR2: LNHDA and SQIVND (reference sequence). CDR3 in amino acids: CASSLGPGELFF. CDR3 coding DNA: TGTGCCAGTAGTCTCGGGCCCGGGGAGCTGTTTTTT.

Only one count was recorded for this clone. The chain couples TRBV27 to TRBJ2-7; D unresolved. Trimming left V 6 bases short and J 6 bases short, with 18 bases between. The CDR3 extends over 14 amino acids. Germline V gene lookup returns CDR1 MNHEY and CDR2 SMNVEV (reference sequence). The CDR3 sequence is CASRIRPDWPEQYF. CDR3 sequence (DNA): TGTGCCAGCAGGATCCGACCGGATTGGCCCGAGCAGTACTTC.

The J gene is TRBJ2-3, the V gene TRBV30; 7 bases align to TRBD1. Trimming at V came to 1 base and at J to 7 bases, leaving 5 bases not matched to a gene. Germline V gives CDR1 GTSNPN, CDR2 SVGIG (reference sequence). The CDR3 is made up of 13 amino acids. CDR3 DNA: TGTGCCTGGAGTGAACAGGGGCTGTATACGCAGTATTTT. Translating gives CAWSEQGLYTQYF.

The rearrangement joins TRBV5-1 to TRBJ2-5; weak D call: TRBD2 (5 bases). The germline gives CDR1 SGHRS, CDR2 YFSETQ. V was shortened by 1 base and J by 5 bases, with 15 bases between the two germline ends. This CDR3 is 15 amino acids long. The CDR3 spells CASSLLSASGETQYF. The CDR3 DNA reads as TGCGCCAGCAGCTTGTTATCGGCGTCGGGGGAGACCCAGTACTTC.

The rearrangement links TRBV28 to TRBJ2-6; no reliable D call. V lost 3 bases and J 2 bases, leaving 8 bases between the germline ends. The CDR3 runs to 15 residues. CDR1 MDHEN and CDR2 SYDVKM come from the germline V gene. The CDR3 coding sequence is TGTGCCAGCAGTTTTTGGGCAGCTGGGGCCAACGTCCTGACTTTC. Its translation is CASSFWAAGANVLTF.

This chain joins TRBV19 and TRBJ2-2; 9 bases fit TRBD2. CDR1 is LNHDA and CDR2 is SQIVND in the germline V gene (reference sequence). The CDR3 sequence is 19 residues long. Germline trimming cut 0 bases from V and 6 bases from J; bases unmatched to any gene: 14. For the CDR3, the DNA is TGTGCCAGTAGTATAGAACTAGCGGGTATAATGCTGGAGGCCGGGGAGCTGTTTTTT. Protein product: CASSIELAGIMLEAGELFF.